In this sample, the clone carrying this TCR beta chain turned up a few times. Its antigen is not known. This entry comes from a study of blood T cells in healthy people across ages. Regarding the study as a whole: Among T cells, TCR beta diversity per million cells dropped roughly linearly as age rose.

Sample-barcoded 5' priming and a J-beta primer mix drove a second PCR of roughly 7 to 11 cycles. TCRdb re-called the 5' RACE reads through MiXCR, storing one row per CDR3 protein. This table holds 1.4 million to 1.5 million distinct CDR3 sequences, about 43% found once. The germline V gene encodes CDR1 MNHNY and CDR2 SVGAGI (reference sequence). This CDR3 region has 12 residues. V was shortened by 10 bases and J by 2 bases, with 11 bases between the two germline ends. This TCR was recovered from a woman under 30 in good health. Sequencing used blood. The V gene is TRBV6-6, the J gene TRBJ2-5; D is possibly TRBD1 (6 bases). DNA for the CDR3: TGTGCCACCGGACAGACGCAAGAGACCCAGTACTTC. It translates to CATGQTQETQYF.